Below are 14 T cell receptor beta chains sequenced from a single sample in a study of T-cell reconstitution after alpha-beta-depleted transplantation in children. Study conclusions and caveats: T cells produced anew were the main source of T-cell counts and diversity one year after transplant.

For TCRbeta, the library was prepared with unique molecular identifiers. TCRdb fed the PCR reads into MiXCR, producing one record per CDR3 protein. Altogether around 270,000 distinct CDR3 sequences are present, 6.5% to 9% being singletons, with the ten largest covering approximately 8.6%. For these receptors, no antigen is known. This sample comprised peripheral blood, obtained 360 days after TCRalphabeta/CD19-depleted stem cell transplant. These receptors originate from a female patient between 2 and 15 years old who had a stem cell transplant for Fanconi anemia, so the T cells may come from the graft donor.

This clonotype was counted at least ten times. The CDR3 reads CASSKVYHKTHHEAGQPQHF. In DNA, the CDR3 is TGTGCCAGCAGCAAAGTGTACCACAAAACCCATCATGAGGCGGGTCAGCCCCAGCATTTT. The gene calls are TRBV21-1 and TRBJ1-5. TRBV21-1 corresponds to a pseudogene. The CDR3 loop spans 20 amino acids.

This clonotype was counted ten times or more. V usage is TRBV5-1 and J usage is TRBJ2-1; TRBD1 matches at 10 bases. Germline CDR1 is SGHRS and CDR2 is YFSETQ. Trimming removed 0 bases from V and 5 bases from J; junction bases left unmatched: 8. The CDR3 sequence is 17 residues long. Here the CDR3 reads CASSLAPGTGVNNEQFF. Here the CDR3 DNA reads TGCGCCAGCAGCTTGGCCCCCGGGACAGGGGTGAACAATGAGCAGTTCTTC.

This clonotype occurred many times. The chain recombines TRBV20-1 with TRBJ2-7; D remains ambiguous. V lost 3 bases and J 3 bases, leaving 21 bases between the germline ends. The CDR3 is 16 amino acids. Germline CDR1 is DFQATT and CDR2 is SNEGSKA (reference sequence). CDR3 residues: CSASFLQWGKVYEQYF. The CDR3 region has the DNA TGCAGTGCTAGCTTCCTACAATGGGGAAAGGTCTACGAGCAGTACTTC.

This clonotype occurred many times. V is TRBV25-1 and J is TRBJ2-2; D assignment may be TRBD1 or TRBD2 (5 bases each). The germline V gene encodes CDR1 MGHDK and CDR2 SYGVNS. This CDR3 is 13 amino acids long. Trimming stripped 6 bases from V and 6 bases from J, with 11 bases between. The DNA for the CDR3 is TGTGCCAGCAGGGGGGTAGGGCCCGGGGAGCTGTTTTTT. Translating it yields CASRGVGPGELFF.

The chain links TRBV30 to TRBJ1-1; tentative D call: TRBD1 (5 bases). Germline V CDR1 and CDR2: GTSNPN, SVGIG (reference sequence). The CDR3 is 15 amino acids. Trimming left V 5 bases short and J 5 bases short, with 21 bases between. DNA of the CDR3: TGTGCCTGGGAAAGGGGACGAGGGTTTATGACTGAAGCTTTCTTT. It translates to CAWERGRGFMTEAFF.

The genes are TRBV6-5 and TRBJ1-1, with 10 bases aligning to TRBD1. The CDR3 is 13 residues long. V lost 9 bases, J lost 3 bases, and 4 bases stayed unmatched. Looked up from germline, CDR1 is MNHEY and CDR2 is SVGAGI. The CDR3 bases are TGTGCCAGTTGGGACAGGGGTGACACTGAAGCTTTCTTT. Translation gives CASWDRGDTEAFF.

This clonotype was counted at least ten times. V is TRBV3-1 and J is TRBJ2-5; D is unclear. CDR1 and CDR2 (germline): LGHDT, YNNKEL (reference sequence). The CDR3 has 11 residues. V lost 1 base, J lost 7 bases, and 4 bases lay in between. The CDR3 region is CASSQVGTQYF. CDR3 in DNA: TGTGCCAGCAGCCAAGTTGGGACCCAGTACTTC.

This clonotype came up many times. The CDR3 DNA follows: TGCGCCAGCAGCTCCCTCCTGGACAGTGACAATGAGCAGTTCTTC. This encodes CASSSLLDSDNEQFF. The chain joins TRBV5-1 to TRBJ2-1; D is possibly TRBD1 (6 bases). V gave up 3 bases and J gave up 5 bases, with 15 bases separating them. The CDR3 covers 15 residues. Germline CDR1 is SGHRS and CDR2 is YFSETQ. The full variable domain, with the rest looked up from reference TRBV5-1 and TRBJ2-1, is KAGVTQTPRYLIKTRGQQVTLSCSPISGHRSVSWYQQTPGQGLQFLFEYFSETQRNKGNFPGRFSGRQFSNSRSEMNVSTLELGDSALYLCASSSLLDSDNEQFFGPGTRLTVL.

This clonotype showed up many times. The V call is TRBV28, the J call TRBJ1-6, with 8 bases matching TRBD1. The CDR3 covers 16 residues. Trimming removed 5 bases from V and 0 bases from J; junction bases left unmatched: 3. CDR1 and CDR2 from the germline V gene are MDHEN and SYDVKM. The DNA of the CDR3 is TGTGCCAGCAGTCGAACAGGGGGCTCCTATAATTCACCCCTCCACTTT. Its protein product is CASSRTGGSYNSPLHF.

This clonotype showed up many times. This chain links TRBV15 with TRBJ2-7; TRBD1 matches at 7 bases. The germline V gene has CDR1 LNHNV and CDR2 YYDKDF (reference sequence). Germline trimming cut 5 bases from V and 5 bases from J; bases unmatched to any gene: 18. This CDR3 has 17 residues. For the CDR3, the DNA is TGTGCCACCAGCTCGGAGAGAGGAGCAGGGGGTCGGGACGAGCAGTACTTC. Encoded protein: CATSSERGAGGRDEQYF.

At least ten counts were recorded for this clonotype. The V call is TRBV29-1, the J call TRBJ2-7; D is unclear. Trimming cost V 1 base and J 2 bases, with 12 bases left between them. This CDR3 is 14 amino acids long. The germline V gene has CDR1 SQVTM and CDR2 ANQGSEA. The CDR3 DNA sequence: TGCAGCGTTGAAGTTGGCGCAATGCCCTACGAGCAGTACTTC. This sequence encodes CSVEVGAMPYEQYF.

This clonotype showed up just a few times. The chain carries TRBV5-5 and TRBJ1-4; 7 nucleotides line up with TRBD1. Germline V gene lookup returns CDR1 SGHKS and CDR2 YYEKEE (reference sequence). The CDR3 length is 15 residues. The V gene end was trimmed by 7 bases and the J gene end by 5 bases; junction bases not matched to a gene: 11. DNA for the CDR3: TGTGCCAGCTCCGGGGGCGGGACAGTGAATGAAAAACTGTTTTTT. Protein sequence: CASSGGGTVNEKLFF.

This clonotype was counted ten times or more. V gene TRBV12-3 or TRBV12-4 combines with J gene TRBJ2-7; 14 positions agree with TRBD2. Germline trimming cut 4 bases from V and 4 bases from J; bases unmatched to any gene: 6. The CDR3 spans 16 residues. CDR3 sequence (DNA): TGTGCCAGCAGTTCCACCGGGACTAGCGGGGGTTACGAGCAGTACTTC. Translation gives CASSSTGTSGGYEQYF.

The V and J genes are TRBV15 and TRBJ1-1; maybe TRBD1 (6 bases). CDR1 and CDR2 from the germline V gene are LNHNV and YYDKDF (reference sequence). Trimming left V 5 bases short and J 3 bases short, with 16 bases between. This CDR3 comprises 15 residues. The CDR3 DNA reads as TGTGCCACCAGCGGGGGGGGCAGCCTTCACACTGAAGCTTTCTTT. Its translation is CATSGGGSLHTEAFF.